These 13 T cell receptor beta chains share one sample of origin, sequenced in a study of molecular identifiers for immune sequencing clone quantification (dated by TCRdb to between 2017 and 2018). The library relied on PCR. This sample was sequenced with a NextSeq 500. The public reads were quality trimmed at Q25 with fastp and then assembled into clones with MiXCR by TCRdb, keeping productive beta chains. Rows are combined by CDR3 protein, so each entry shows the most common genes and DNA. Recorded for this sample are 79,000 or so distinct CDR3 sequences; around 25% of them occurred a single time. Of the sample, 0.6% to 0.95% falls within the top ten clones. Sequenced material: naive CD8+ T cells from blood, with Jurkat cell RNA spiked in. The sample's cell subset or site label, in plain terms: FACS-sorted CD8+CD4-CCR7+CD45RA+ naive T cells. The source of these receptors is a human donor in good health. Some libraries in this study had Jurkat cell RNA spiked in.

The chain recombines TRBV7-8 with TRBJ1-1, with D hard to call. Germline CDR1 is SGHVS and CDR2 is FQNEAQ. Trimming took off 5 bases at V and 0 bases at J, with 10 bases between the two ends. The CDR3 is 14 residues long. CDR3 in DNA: TGTGCCAGCAGCCCCGCGAGTCTGAACACTGAAGCTTTCTTT. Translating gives CASSPASLNTEAFF.

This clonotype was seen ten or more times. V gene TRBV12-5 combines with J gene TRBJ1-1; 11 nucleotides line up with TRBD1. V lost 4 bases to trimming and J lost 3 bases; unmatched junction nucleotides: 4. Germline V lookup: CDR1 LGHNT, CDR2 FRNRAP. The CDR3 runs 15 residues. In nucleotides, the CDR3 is TGTGCTAGTGGTTCTTGGACAGGGGGCCACACTGAAGCTTTCTTT. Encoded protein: CASGSWTGGHTEAFF.

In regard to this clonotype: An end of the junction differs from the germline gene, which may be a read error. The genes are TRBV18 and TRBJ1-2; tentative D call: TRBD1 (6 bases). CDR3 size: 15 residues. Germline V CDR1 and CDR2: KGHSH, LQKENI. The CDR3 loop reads CTSSSAGTQVYGYTF. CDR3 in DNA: TGTACCAGCTCATCGGCAGGGACACAAGTCTATGGCTACACCTTC.

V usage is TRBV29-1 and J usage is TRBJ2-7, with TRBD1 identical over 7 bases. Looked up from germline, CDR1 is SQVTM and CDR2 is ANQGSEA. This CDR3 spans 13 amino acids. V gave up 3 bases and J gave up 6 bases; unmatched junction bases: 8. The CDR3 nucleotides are TGCAGCGTTGAGGGAGACAGGGACACCGAGCAGTACTTC. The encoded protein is CSVEGDRDTEQYF.

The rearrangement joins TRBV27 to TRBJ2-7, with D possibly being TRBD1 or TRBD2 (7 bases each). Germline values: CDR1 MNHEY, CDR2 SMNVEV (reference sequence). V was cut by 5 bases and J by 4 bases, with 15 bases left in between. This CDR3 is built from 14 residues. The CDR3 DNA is TGTGCCAGCAGTCGAACAGGGGAGGGGTACGAGCAGTACTTC. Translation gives CASSRTGEGYEQYF.

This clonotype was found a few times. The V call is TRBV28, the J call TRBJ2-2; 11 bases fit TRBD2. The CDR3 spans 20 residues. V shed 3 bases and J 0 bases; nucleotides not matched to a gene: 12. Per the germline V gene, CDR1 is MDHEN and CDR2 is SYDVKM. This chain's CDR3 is CASSFPTRQTSGTNTGELFF. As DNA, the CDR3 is TGTGCCAGCAGTTTCCCTACCCGTCAGACTAGCGGGACGAACACCGGGGAGCTGTTTTTT.

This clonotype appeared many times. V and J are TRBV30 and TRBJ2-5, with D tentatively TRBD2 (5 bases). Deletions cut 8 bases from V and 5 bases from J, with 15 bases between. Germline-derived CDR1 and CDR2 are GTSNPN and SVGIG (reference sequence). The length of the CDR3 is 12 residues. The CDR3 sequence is CAHNLGSETQYF. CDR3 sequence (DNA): TGTGCCCATAATCTGGGGAGTGAGACCCAGTACTTC. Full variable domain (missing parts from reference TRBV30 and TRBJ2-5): SQTIHQWPATLVQPVGSPLSLECTVEGTSNPNLYWYRQAAGRGLQLLFYSVGIGQISSEVPQNLSASRPQDRQFILSSKKLLLSDSGFYLCAHNLGSETQYFGPGTRLLVL.

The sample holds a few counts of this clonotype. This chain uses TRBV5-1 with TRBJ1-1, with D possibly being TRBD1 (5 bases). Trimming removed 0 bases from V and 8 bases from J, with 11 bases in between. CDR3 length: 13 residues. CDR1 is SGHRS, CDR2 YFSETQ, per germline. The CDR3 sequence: CASSLGGGGEAFF. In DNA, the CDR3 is TGCGCCAGCAGCTTGGGGGGGGGTGGAGAAGCTTTCTTT.

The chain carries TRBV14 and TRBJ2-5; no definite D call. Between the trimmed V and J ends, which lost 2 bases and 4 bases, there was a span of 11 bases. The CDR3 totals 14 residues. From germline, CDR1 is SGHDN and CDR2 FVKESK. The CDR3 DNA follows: TGTGCCAGCAGCCAATTAGTACCAGGAGAGACCCAGTACTTC. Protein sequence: CASSQLVPGETQYF.

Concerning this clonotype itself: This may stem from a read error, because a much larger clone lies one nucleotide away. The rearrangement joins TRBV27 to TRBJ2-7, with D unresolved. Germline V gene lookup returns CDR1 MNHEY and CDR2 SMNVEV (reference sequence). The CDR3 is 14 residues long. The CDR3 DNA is TGTGCCAGCAGTCGTGACCCCGGAATAAGCGAGCAGTCCTTC. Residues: CASSRDPGISEQSF.

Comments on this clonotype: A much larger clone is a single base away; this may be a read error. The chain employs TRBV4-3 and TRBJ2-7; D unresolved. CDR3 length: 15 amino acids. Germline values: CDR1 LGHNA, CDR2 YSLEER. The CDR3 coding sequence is TGCGTCAGCAGCCACGACGGACCCGGCGGCTACGAGCAGTACTTC. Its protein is CVSSHDGPGGYEQYF.

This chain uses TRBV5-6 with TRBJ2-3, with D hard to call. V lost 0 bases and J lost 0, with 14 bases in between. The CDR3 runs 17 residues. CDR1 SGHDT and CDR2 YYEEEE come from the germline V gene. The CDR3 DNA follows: TGTGCCAGCAGCTTGGAGTATTGGTGCGGCAGCACAGATACGCAGTATTTT. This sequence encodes CASSLEYWCGSTDTQYF. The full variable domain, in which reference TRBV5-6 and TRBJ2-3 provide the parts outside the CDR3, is DAGVTQSPTHLIKTRGQQVTLRCSPKSGHDTVSWYQQALGQGPQFIFQYYEEEERQRGNFPDRFSGHQFPNYSSELNVNALLLGDSALYLCASSLEYWCGSTDTQYFGPGTRLTVL.

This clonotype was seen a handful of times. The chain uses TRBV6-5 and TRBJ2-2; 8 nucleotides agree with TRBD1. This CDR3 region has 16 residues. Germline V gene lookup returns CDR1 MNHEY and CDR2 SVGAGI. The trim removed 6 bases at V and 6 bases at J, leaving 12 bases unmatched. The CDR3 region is CASSSYRGFTSGELFF. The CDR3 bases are TGTGCCAGCAGCTCCTACAGGGGGTTTACCTCCGGGGAGCTGTTTTTT.